This T cell receptor beta chain stems from a study of T cells after yellow fever vaccination. Study details: SMART-Seq v4 Ultra Low Input served to prepare low-cell-number fractions. Study-level results: Subsequent to the booster, the majority of primary-vaccination clones reappeared (96% CD4, 88% CD8).

A 5'RACE template-switching step, the method used to make TCR cDNA, added a universal primer site and UMIs. TCRdb passed the 5' RACE reads through MiXCR, listing each CDR3 protein once. The sample has approximately 450,000 distinct CDR3 sequences, over 15% seen once. About this clonotype: Its cognate antigen is unknown.

The CDR3 is made up of 13 amino acids. CDR1 and CDR2 (germline): SGHTA, FQGTGA. The V and J ends lost 5 bases and 6 bases, in that order; junction bases with no gene match: 5. Sequenced material: PBMCs, taken before the yellow fever booster vaccination. This clonotype was obtained from a man aged 18 to 29 who received the YFV17D yellow fever vaccine. V gene TRBV7-3 combines with J gene TRBJ1-2; 8 nucleotides agree with TRBD1. The CDR3 sequence is CASSQAGGNGYTF. CDR3 DNA sequence: TGTGCCAGCAGCCAGGCAGGGGGCAATGGCTACACCTTC.